These 11 T cell receptor beta chains share one sample of origin, sequenced in a study of T cells in tuberculosis. Sequenced by immunoSEQ multiplex PCR; TCRdb stores in-frame clones only, minus some. The sample records more than 70,000 clones, just over 90% being singletons. Cells were sorted from thawed PBMC rested overnight and stained with GMM-loaded CD1B tetramer, viability dye and anti-CD3. The CD1B tetramers carried C32 glucose monomycolate purified from Rhodococcus equi. The sequenced sample consisted of CD1b-GMM tetramer-negative cells sorted from PBMCs. The receptors derive from an adult woman with latent tuberculosis.

The rearrangement uses TRBV6-4 and TRBJ1-6, with TRBD1 matching 10 bases. V trimming: 8 bases; J trimming: 8 bases; junction bases outside the gene matches: 6. The CDR3 has 14 amino acids. The germline gives CDR1 MRHNA, CDR2 SNTAGT. The CDR3 DNA reads TGTGCCAGCCGTCGGGACAGGGGATATTCACCCCTCCACTTT. Residues: CASRRDRGYSPLHF.

The chain has TRBV29-1 and TRBJ2-5; the match to TRBD1 covers 7 bases. V shed 2 bases and J 4 bases; nucleotides not matched to a gene: 10. CDR3 length: 15 residues. The germline gives CDR1 SQVTM, CDR2 ANQGSEA. For the CDR3, the DNA is TGCAGCGTTGAAAGGGGGTCTAACAGGGGAGAGACCCAGTACTTC. Translated, it gives CSVERGSNRGETQYF. Using reference TRBV29-1 and TRBJ2-5 for the parts outside the CDR3, the full variable domain is SAVISQKPSRDICQRGTSLTIQCQVDSQVTMMFWYRQQPGQSLTLIATANQGSEATYESGFVIDKFPISRPNLTFSTLTVSNMSPEDSSIYLCSVERGSNRGETQYFGPGTRLLVL.

V and J are TRBV29-1 and TRBJ2-1; D unclear. Germline assignment: CDR1 SQVTM and CDR2 ANQGSEA. This CDR3 region has 12 residues. CDR3 loop: CEVIESYNEQFF. In DNA form, the CDR3 reads TGCGAGGTAATCGAATCCTACAATGAGCAGTTCTTC.

CDR3 DNA sequence: TGCGCCAGCAGCCAAGACCCCGGACAGGGGGCTAAGACCCAGTACTTC. Its protein is CASSQDPGQGAKTQYF. The chain couples TRBV4-1 to TRBJ2-5, with TRBD1 matching over 11 bases. Germline CDR1 is MGHRA and CDR2 is YSYEKL. V shed 0 bases and J 6 bases; nucleotides not matched to a gene: 6. This CDR3 has 16 amino acids.

The V and J genes are TRBV7-9 and TRBJ1-1; D is uncertain. Germline CDR1 SEHNR, CDR2 FQNEAQ (reference sequence). V lost 6 bases and J lost 2, with 10 bases in between. This CDR3 spans 13 amino acids. CDR3 amino acids: CASRLSVNTEAFF. For the CDR3, the DNA is TGTGCCAGCAGGCTTAGTGTAAACACTGAAGCTTTCTTT. The full variable domain, in which reference TRBV7-9 and TRBJ1-1 provide the parts outside the CDR3, is DTGVSQNPRHKITKRGQNVTFRCDPISEHNRLYWYRQTLGQGPEFLTYFQNEAQLEKSRLLSDRFSAERPKGSFSTLEIQRTEQGDSAMYLCASRLSVNTEAFFGQGTRLTVV.

The V gene is TRBV28, the J gene TRBJ1-6, with D tentatively TRBD1 (6 bases). Germline lookup yields CDR1 MDHEN and CDR2 SYDVKM. V lost 1 base and J 9 bases, leaving 13 bases between the germline ends. This CDR3 is built from 15 residues. CDR3 nucleotides: TGTGCCAGCAGTTTATCGGACAGTACTTCTTCACCCCTCCACTTT. It is translated as CASSLSDSTSSPLHF.

The V gene is TRBV2, the J gene TRBJ1-3; the match to TRBD1 covers 8 bases. CDR3 length equals 15 residues. V lost 5 bases to trimming and J lost 2 bases; unmatched junction nucleotides: 5. Germline V gene lookup returns CDR1 SNHLY and CDR2 FYNNEI. For the CDR3, the DNA is TGTGCCAGCAGTCGACAGGGGAGAACTGGAAACACCATATATTTT. Translating it yields CASSRQGRTGNTIYF.

Concerning this clone: Within the sample, other DNA sequences also encode this same CDR3. The chain carries TRBV30 and TRBJ2-3, with a weak D call TRBD1 (6 bases). The V gene lost 5 bases and the J gene lost 1 base, with 7 bases spanning the gap. This CDR3 contains 12 residues. Germline loops: CDR1 GTSNPN, CDR2 SVGIG (reference sequence). This CDR3 is CAWSGGTDTQYF. The DNA for the CDR3 is TGTGCCTGGTCAGGGGGCACAGATACGCAGTATTTT.

The CDR3: CASSMQGSSYEQYF. The CDR3 DNA is TGTGCCAGTAGTATGCAGGGGAGCTCCTACGAGCAGTACTTC. This rearrangement joins TRBV19 to TRBJ2-7; D may be TRBD1 (6 bases). The V end lost 3 bases, the J end lost 0 bases, and 9 bases lay between the germline ends. CDR3 length equals 14 residues. Germline assignment: CDR1 LNHDA and CDR2 SQIVND (reference sequence).

The chain combines TRBV4-3 with TRBJ1-2; 7 nucleotides align to TRBD1. The trim removed 1 base at V and 2 bases at J, leaving 7 bases unmatched. This CDR3 contains 16 residues. Per the germline V gene, CDR1 is LGHNA and CDR2 is YSLEER. The chain's CDR3 is CASSQARTGSNYGYTF. Here the CDR3 DNA reads TGCGCCAGCAGCCAAGCCCGGACAGGTTCAAACTATGGCTACACCTTC.

This chain joins TRBV18 and TRBJ2-5; TRBD1 agrees at 10 bases. From germline, CDR1 is KGHSH and CDR2 LQKENI. The J segment lost 4 bases and the V segment lost 2 bases, leaving 7 bases of the junction unmatched. The CDR3 is 16 amino acids. CDR3 residues: CASSPIPRTGGETQYF. The CDR3 DNA reads TGTGCCAGCTCACCAATCCCTCGGACAGGGGGAGAGACCCAGTACTTC.